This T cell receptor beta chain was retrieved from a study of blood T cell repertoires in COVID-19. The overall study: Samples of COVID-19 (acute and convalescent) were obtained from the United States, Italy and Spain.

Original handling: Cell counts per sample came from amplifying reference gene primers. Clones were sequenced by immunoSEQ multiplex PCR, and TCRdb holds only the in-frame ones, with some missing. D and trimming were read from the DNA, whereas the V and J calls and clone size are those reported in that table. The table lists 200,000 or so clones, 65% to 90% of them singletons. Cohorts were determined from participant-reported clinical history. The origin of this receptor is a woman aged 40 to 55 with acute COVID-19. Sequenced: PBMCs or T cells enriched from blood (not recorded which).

This CDR3 reads CASSGQGYGYTF. As DNA, the CDR3 is TGTGCCAGCAGCGGACAGGGCTATGGCTACACCTTC. This chain joins TRBV9 and TRBJ1-2, with 7 bases that match TRBD1. CDR3 length: 12 residues. Losses at the gene ends were 3 bases for V and 4 bases for J; bases not matched to a gene: 0. Germline CDR1 and CDR2: SGDLS and YYNGEE.